The next 2 T cell receptor beta chains were all read from a single sample in a study of cytomegalovirus exposure and HLA in healthy donors. PCR used 60 Vbeta primers and 13 Jbeta primers. Data came from immunoSEQ multiplex PCR; TCRdb stores just in-frame clones and leaves some out. The repertoire holds roughly 90,000 clones, with about 82% as singletons. The sequenced sample was PBMCs. The receptors here all came from a man aged 30 to 39 in good health and CMV-seronegative.

Points on this clone: The junction differs from germline at one of its ends, possibly a read error. The chain carries TRBV18 and TRBJ2-7; D gene unclear. CDR3 size: 13 residues. Germline V lookup: CDR1 KGHSH, CDR2 LQKENI. In DNA, the CDR3 is TGTGCCAGCTCAATCAGTGAGCTAAGCGAGCAGCACTTC. Amino acids: CASSISELSEQHF.

The genes are TRBV5-1 and TRBJ1-1; 9 bases fit TRBD1. Trimming took 1 base from V and 5 from J; bases not matched to a gene: 3. This CDR3 spans 14 amino acids. Germline CDR1 SGHRS, CDR2 YFSETQ. In nucleotides, the CDR3 is TGCGCCAGCAGCTTGACAGGGGGCTTGACTGAAGCTTTCTTT. As protein: CASSLTGGLTEAFF.